Described below is a single TCR beta chain sequence and its context. Its antigen is currently unknown. Autoimmune disease history or systemic immunosuppression excluded patients. These data originate in a study of OX40 agonist ivuxolimab in advanced cancers. Produced via immunoSEQ multiplex PCR; TCRdb's table is partial and in-frame only. Of 65,000 to 85,000 clones in the sample, roughly 90% were seen once. Study-level results: Clonal expansion from baseline to week 6 occurred in both CD4+ and CD8+ T cells.

V was pared by 3 bases and J by 5 bases, with 14 bases between. Germline V CDR1 and CDR2: SGHRS, YFSETQ. CDR3 length: 15 residues. The gene calls are TRBV5-1 and TRBJ2-2; D tentatively reads TRBD1 or TRBD2 (5 bases each). The sequence was obtained from an adult with an advanced solid tumor such as melanoma, head and neck, liver or kidney cancer. The sample was CD4+ or CD8+ T cells sorted from blood, taken in a trial of the OX40 agonist ivuxolimab. The CDR3 is CASSSGGGETGELFF. The CDR3 bases are TGCGCCAGCAGCTCGGGTGGGGGTGAAACCGGGGAGCTGTTTTTT.